Below, 9 T cell receptor beta chains from the same sample are listed, as sequenced in a study of blood T cells in healthy people across ages. Together with a sample-barcoded 5' primer, a J-beta primer mix was included in a second PCR lasting roughly 6 to 12 cycles. TCRdb reprocessed the 5' RACE reads with MiXCR, giving one entry per CDR3 protein. This table has 500,000 to 600,000 distinct CDR3 sequences, approximately 27% appearing once. Material for sequencing was blood. These receptors all stem from an older woman in good health.

This clonotype appeared once. The J gene is TRBJ2-7, the V gene TRBV7-9; D possibly matches TRBD1 or TRBD2 (5 bases each). The germline V gene encodes CDR1 SEHNR and CDR2 FQNEAQ (reference sequence). This CDR3 has 16 residues. V dropped 5 bases and J dropped 3 bases, with 20 bases sitting between them. The chain's CDR3 is CASSPRSAGSFYEQYF. In nucleotides, the CDR3 is TGTGCCAGCAGCCCACGTAGTGCAGGGAGTTTCTACGAGCAGTACTTC.

This chain uses TRBV10-3 with TRBJ2-1; 7 positions agree with TRBD2. Germline V gene sequence: CDR1 ENHRY, CDR2 SYGVKD. J was trimmed by 7 bases and V by 7 bases; bases with no gene match: 7. The CDR3 runs to 13 residues. CDR3 sequence (DNA): TGTGCCATCATGGCGGGGGAGGGAAATGAGCAGTTCTTC. It encodes CAIMAGEGNEQFF.

This clonotype was observed a handful of times. The chain combines TRBV10-3 with TRBJ2-7; 11 nucleotides align to TRBD2. The J call is uncertain, as TRBJ2-1 better fits the DNA end. CDR1 and CDR2 (germline): ENHRY, SYGVKD. This CDR3 has 16 amino acids. CDR3 sequence (DNA): TGTGCCATCAGTGAGAATAGCGGGGGGGCCGGGAATGAGCAGTTCTTC. It codes for CAISENSGGAGNEQFF.

As to this clonotype: It may be a read error: a sequence one base away is much more abundant. The chain has TRBV7-9 and TRBJ1-1; weak D call: TRBD1 (6 bases). Germline V gene lookup returns CDR1 SEHNR and CDR2 FQNEAQ (reference sequence). This CDR3 contains 15 residues. In nucleotides, the CDR3 is TGTGCCAGCAGTTTTAGTACAGGGATTCTCACTGAAGCTCTCTTT. Its protein is CASSFSTGILTEALF.

Only a few counts were recorded for this clonotype. The V gene is TRBV7-3, the J gene TRBJ1-1; 7 positions match TRBD1. The CDR3 has 15 residues. Trimming at V came to 5 bases and at J to 4 bases, leaving 10 bases not matched to a gene. Germline V gene sequence: CDR1 SGHTA, CDR2 FQGTGA. The CDR3 bases are TGTGCCAGCAGCCCCATGGGGGCAGGGGGCACTGAAGCTTTCTTT. Protein: CASSPMGAGGTEAFF.

This clonotype occurred a few times. This rearrangement joins TRBV7-2 to TRBJ1-3; maybe TRBD1 (6 bases). Germline CDR1 and CDR2: SGHTA and FQGNSA. The V gene lost 6 bases and the J gene lost 1 base, with 10 bases spanning the gap. There are 14 residues in the CDR3. CDR3 nucleotide sequence: TGTGCCAGCAGATCAACAGGGTCTGGAAACACCATATATTTT. This codes for CASRSTGSGNTIYF.

J is TRBJ2-5 and V is TRBV5-4; 7 bases agree with TRBD1. J gave up 1 base and V 4 bases, and 7 bases lay outside the gene matches. CDR1 and CDR2 from the germline V gene are SGHNT and YYREEE (reference sequence). This CDR3 spans 15 amino acids. CDR3 nucleotides: TGTGCCAGCAGCAACGGACAGGACCTCCAAGAGACCCAGTACTTC. Residues: CASSNGQDLQETQYF.

The V call is TRBV5-1, the J call TRBJ1-1; D may be TRBD1 (6 bases). Germline CDR1 reads SGHRS; CDR2 reads YFSETQ. Trimming stripped 0 bases from V and 6 bases from J, with 15 bases between. This CDR3 spans 15 amino acids. The CDR3 spells CASSLVGGLRSEAFF. DNA of the CDR3: TGCGCCAGCAGCTTGGTCGGGGGGCTGCGGTCTGAAGCTTTCTTT.

This clonotype came up a few times. The CDR3 loop is CASSAMTPGLNEQFF. CDR3 DNA sequence: TGTGCCAGCAGCGCCATGACGCCGGGGCTCAATGAGCAGTTCTTC. The rearrangement links TRBV9 to TRBJ2-5; the D call may be TRBD1 or TRBD2 (5 bases each). The closer fit of TRBJ2-1 to the DNA end suggests the J call may be wrong. The CDR3 sequence is 15 residues long. Germline CDR1 is SGDLS and CDR2 is YYNGEE.